This T cell receptor (beta chain) is drawn from a study of cytomegalovirus exposure and HLA in healthy donors. Study context: Unique TCR beta sequences numbering over 100 million came from 150 million to 200 million T cells in an earlier analysis. Study conclusions and caveats: Associated with cytomegalovirus, according to the listing, were some 150 TCR beta chains. HLA-A and HLA-B allele assignments for most subjects were reportedly predicted accurately using TCR beta sequences. In a later analysis, a missense DCLRE1C variant was linked to TCR beta V- and J-gene trimming.

Worth noting for this clone: Its cognate antigen is unknown.

This CDR3 spans 15 amino acids. V was clipped by 0 bases and J by 2 bases, with 10 bases between them. CDR1 and CDR2 from the germline V gene are SGHAT and FQNNGV. Both 60 Vbeta primers and 13 Jbeta primers went into the PCR. Repertoires were generated with immunoSEQ multiplex PCR, while TCRdb's copy carries only in-frame clones and drops some. The sample contains more than 150,000 clones, about 83% of which appear only once. V is TRBV11-2 and J is TRBJ2-5, with unresolved D. This sequence originates from a young woman in good health and CMV-seropositive. The sequenced sample consisted of PBMCs. CDR3 amino acids: CASSLDKKLQETQYF. The CDR3 DNA sequence: TGTGCCAGCAGCTTAGATAAGAAACTGCAAGAGACCCAGTACTTC.